Sequencing of this T cell receptor (beta chain) was carried out in a study of blood T cell repertoires in COVID-19. About the research overall: T cells, B-cell-depleted T cells, or PBMCs supplied cDNA or gDNA.

V trimming: 0 bases; J trimming: 2 bases; junction bases outside the gene matches: 3. Germline assignment: CDR1 MNHEY and CDR2 SVGAGI. CDR3 size: 15 residues. Sequencing used immunoSEQ multiplex PCR; TCRdb keeps in-frame clones, though not all of them. The repertoire includes around 270,000 clones, less than 90% of them detected once, and about 2% sits in the top ten. Comments on this clone: The same CDR3 also results from other DNA sequences found in this sample.

J is TRBJ2-7 and V is TRBV6-5; 8 bases match TRBD1. The specimen was peripheral blood. The clonotype originates from a man aged 30 to 39 with active or convalescent COVID-19. This CDR3 reads CASSYSGTGTYEQYF. The DNA of the CDR3 is TGTGCCAGCAGTTACTCTGGGACAGGCACCTACGAGCAGTACTTC.